This entry features one TCR beta chain sequence. What it recognizes is unknown. This entry comes from a study of OX40 agonist ivuxolimab in advanced cancers. Whole-study context: Three patients responded partially, comprising one with hepatocellular carcinoma and two with cutaneous melanoma. Notes on the study in general: What antigens the expanded peripheral T cells recognized was never established. Patients with a partial response at 0.1-3.0 mg/kg had among the lowest clonal expansion.

Produced via immunoSEQ multiplex PCR; TCRdb's table is partial and in-frame only. Of 50,000 to 70,000 clones listed, approximately 93% were seen once; the top ten hold around a sixth. On cycle 4 day 1 and cycle 7 day 1, as well as at baseline, blood was sampled. This CDR3 is 14 amino acids long. V lost 0 bases to trimming and J lost 6 bases, with 9 bases between them. CDR1 and CDR2 from the germline V gene are SGHDT and YYEEEE. This receptor was identified in an adult with an advanced solid tumor such as melanoma, head and neck, liver or kidney cancer. The chain joins TRBV5-6 to TRBJ1-4; no clear D gene. The source was CD4+ or CD8+ T cells sorted from blood, collected in a trial of the OX40 agonist ivuxolimab. In DNA form, the CDR3 reads TGTGCCAGCAGCTTGGGGGCCGCGGATGAAAAACTGTTTTTT. Translating it yields CASSLGAADEKLFF.